Shown below are 16 T cell receptor beta chains from a single sample sequenced in a study of blood T cells in healthy people across ages. The second PCR ran about 6 to 12 cycles with a sample-barcoded 5' primer and J-beta primers. TCRdb re-derived calls from the 5' RACE reads in MiXCR, one entry per CDR3 protein. The sample lists about 750,000 distinct CDR3 sequences, about 53% occurring once. Specimen: blood. The origin of the receptors is a man at least 80 years old in good health.

The chain combines TRBV4-1 with TRBJ1-2; the D is unclear. CDR3 size: 16 residues. Germline assignment: CDR1 MGHRA and CDR2 YSYEKL. The V end was cut by 1 base, the J end by 8 bases, with 20 bases between. The CDR3 sequence is CASSQGAQNRLRGYTF. As DNA, the CDR3 is TGCGCCAGCAGCCAAGGTGCCCAAAACCGGCTGCGGGGCTACACCTTC.

The gene calls are TRBV4-1 and TRBJ1-4; D is unclear. Germline V gives CDR1 MGHRA, CDR2 YSYEKL. Trimming shortened V by 8 bases and J by 8 bases, and 12 bases separated the two germline ends. The CDR3 consists of 12 residues. DNA for the CDR3: TGCGCCAGCCGATCCTCGGGCGAAAAACTGTTTTTT. As protein: CASRSSGEKLFF.

This clonotype was counted only a few times. The rearrangement links TRBV7-2 to TRBJ2-4, with D possibly TRBD2 on 6 matching bases. The J call could be wrong; TRBJ2-7 is a better fit for the DNA end. Germline assignment: CDR1 SGHTA and CDR2 FQGNSA. CDR3 length: 15 residues. Here the CDR3 DNA reads TGTGCCAGCAGCTCGGGACTTAGCGGCAACTACGAGCAGTACTTC. Amino acids: CASSSGLSGNYEQYF.

The gene calls are TRBV30 and TRBJ2-1; no clear D. Germline V gene sequence: CDR1 GTSNPN, CDR2 SVGIG (reference sequence). CDR3 length: 12 amino acids. V lost 5 bases and J 0 bases, leaving 5 bases between the germline ends. This chain's CDR3 is CAWGISYNEQFF. The CDR3 DNA is TGTGCCTGGGGTATCTCCTACAATGAGCAGTTCTTC.

CDR3 residues: CASSLAVVTAGEDTEAFF. The CDR3 coding sequence is TGCGCCAGCAGCTTGGCCGTTGTGACAGCTGGTGAGGACACTGAAGCTTTCTTT. The chain joins TRBV5-1 to TRBJ1-1, with a weak D call TRBD1 (5 bases). Germline assignment: CDR1 SGHRS and CDR2 YFSETQ. The V and J ends lost 0 bases and 3 bases respectively, with 21 bases between them. The CDR3 is 18 residues long.

The chain joins TRBV3-1 to TRBJ2-1, with D perhaps TRBD1 (6 bases). V was pared by 6 bases and J by 8 bases, with 20 bases between. CDR1 LGHDT and CDR2 YNNKEL come from the germline V gene (reference sequence). The CDR3 spans 15 residues. The CDR3 here is CASREQGSVLDEQFF. The DNA of the CDR3 is TGTGCCAGCAGGGAACAGGGATCCGTGCTGGATGAGCAGTTCTTC.

As concerns this clonotype: This sequence may be a read error, since a much larger clone differs from it by one base. The gene calls are TRBV10-2 and TRBJ2-5; tentative D call: TRBD1 (6 bases). Trimming removed 7 bases from V and 5 bases from J, with 20 bases in between. CDR1 is WSHSY, CDR2 SAAADI, per germline. The CDR3 is 15 residues long. The CDR3 DNA follows: TGCGCCAGCACCGAGAGACAGGAGGTTCCTGAGACCCAGTACTTC. Amino acid sequence: CASTERQEVPETQYF.

With regard to this clonotype: Being one base from a much bigger clone, this may be a read error. The chain joins TRBV2 to TRBJ1-1; a possible D gene is TRBD1 (5 bases). Germline CDR1 SNHLY, CDR2 FYNNEI. The CDR3 totals 13 residues. The CDR3 reads CASSGQLNTGAFF. The DNA for the CDR3 is TGTGCCAGCAGTGGACAGTTGAACACTGGAGCTTTCTTT.

This clonotype appeared a few times. The rearrangement joins TRBV20-1 to TRBJ2-1; 9 bases line up with TRBD2. The CDR3 is 15 residues long. The ends lost 2 bases at V and 5 bases at J; junction bases unmatched: 7. Germline V gene data show CDR1 as DFQATT and CDR2 as SNEGSKA (reference sequence). DNA for the CDR3: TGCAGTGCTAGACTAGCGGGATTCTCTGACAATGAGCAGTTCTTC. This codes for CSARLAGFSDNEQFF.

As to this clonotype: At one end the junction does not follow the germline gene, possibly because of a read error. The genes are TRBV7-2 and TRBJ2-7; D is possibly TRBD2 (5 bases). Germline V lookup: CDR1 SGHTA, CDR2 FQGNSA. CDR3 length: 12 residues. The CDR3 reads CARAGPSYERYF. CDR3 nucleotides: TGTGCCCGGGCGGGTCCCTCCTACGAGCGGTACTTC.

This clonotype was counted a single time. This chain connects TRBV20-1 to TRBJ1-5; D is ambiguous. Trimming pared 6 bases from V and 4 bases from J, leaving 13 bases between. CDR1 DFQATT and CDR2 SNEGSKA come from the germline V gene (reference sequence). This CDR3 is built from 13 residues. The CDR3 DNA reads as TGCAGTGCCAACAGAGGAGGGAATCAGCCCCAGCATTTT. As protein: CSANRGGNQPQHF.

The V gene is TRBV7-8, the J gene TRBJ2-7, with 10 bases aligning to TRBD2. The last part of the DNA fits TRBJ2-4 better; the J call may be wrong. The CDR3 consists of 18 residues. Germline V gene data show CDR1 as SGHVS and CDR2 as FQNEAQ. CDR3 in DNA: TGTGCCAGCAGCTTAGCGCCGGGGACTAGCGCAGCCAAAAACATTCAGTACTTC. Its protein product is CASSLAPGTSAAKNIQYF.

This clonotype was seen a few times. The chain couples TRBV7-4 to TRBJ2-7; TRBD2 might be the D (7 bases). V was trimmed by 3 bases and J by 6 bases, leaving 21 bases between them. This CDR3 has 16 residues. Germline CDR1 is SGHVT and CDR2 is SQSDAQ. CDR3 DNA sequence: TGTGCCAGCAGCTTCGTCAGGGGTGCGGGAGTGGCCGAGCAGTACTTC. Residues: CASSFVRGAGVAEQYF.

DNA for the CDR3: TGCGCCAGCAGCTTAGCGAACAGGGAGGCAGGAGAGACCCAGTACTTC. This encodes CASSLANREAGETQYF. The chain uses TRBV5-1 and TRBJ2-5, with D perhaps being TRBD1 or TRBD2 (6 bases each). Per the germline V gene, CDR1 is SGHRS and CDR2 is YFSETQ. V was cut by 2 bases and J by 4 bases, with 18 bases left in between. This CDR3 is built from 16 residues. The complete variable domain, with remaining parts taken from reference TRBV5-1 and TRBJ2-5, reads KAGVTQTPRYLIKTRGQQVTLSCSPISGHRSVSWYQQTPGQGLQFLFEYFSETQRNKGNFPGRFSGRQFSNSRSEMNVSTLELGDSALYLCASSLANREAGETQYFGPGTRLLVL.

This clonotype was seen a single time. This chain links TRBV20-1 with TRBJ2-7; D possibly corresponds to TRBD2 (7 bases). V was trimmed by 1 base and J by 2 bases, leaving 12 bases between them. The CDR3 is 14 residues long. Germline V gives CDR1 DFQATT, CDR2 SNEGSKA (reference sequence). As DNA, the CDR3 is TGCAGTGCTAGAGCCCGGGGGGCGCCCTACGAGCAGTACTTC. Protein product: CSARARGAPYEQYF.

The rearrangement links TRBV18 to TRBJ2-1; D not resolved. The CDR3 consists of 15 residues. The germline V gene has CDR1 KGHSH and CDR2 LQKENI. The ends were cut back, 5 bases at V and 5 bases at J, with 16 bases in the middle. This CDR3 reads CASSTIFDPNNEQFF. For the CDR3, the DNA is TGTGCCAGCTCAACGATCTTTGACCCGAACAATGAGCAGTTCTTC.